A selection of T cell receptor beta chains follows, all from one sample in a study of cytomegalovirus exposure and HLA in healthy donors. Generated by immunoSEQ multiplex PCR, the TCRdb table keeps only in-frame clones and is missing some. The profile shows around 140,000 clones, approximately 78% of them singletons. Input material: PBMCs. These receptor sequences come from a woman in her 50s in good health and CMV-seropositive. Each CDR3 is given with its conserved first and last residue. Fields, in order: CDR3 length, J gene, clone size, D gene, V gene, CDR3 DNA, CDR3 protein. The D gene is left open where the match is weak. Rows give clone size only sometimes, using once, few, many, or a class for an expanded clone.

len: 14; j_gene: TRBJ2-5; abundance: .; d_gene: .; v_gene: TRBV30; CDR3nt: TGTGCCTGGAGGGCTCCTGCGAGGCTGGAGACCCAGTACTTC; CDR3aa: CAWRAPARLETQYF
len: 14; j_gene: TRBJ1-5; abundance: .; d_gene: TRBD1; v_gene: TRBV5-1; CDR3nt: TGCGCCAGCAGCCTGGGACAGGATGATCAGCCCCAGCATTTT; CDR3aa: CASSLGQDDQPQHF
len: 14; j_gene: TRBJ2-7; abundance: .; d_gene: .; v_gene: TRBV5-1; CDR3nt: TGCGCCAGCAGCCCAGGGACTCAGACCTACGAGCAGTACTTC; CDR3aa: CASSPGTQTYEQYF
len: 13; j_gene: TRBJ1-1; abundance: .; d_gene: .; v_gene: TRBV14; CDR3nt: TGTGCCAGCAGCCATAGGACAAGTTCTGAAGCTTTCTTT; CDR3aa: CASSHRTSSEAFF
len: 12; j_gene: TRBJ2-1; abundance: .; d_gene: .; v_gene: TRBV30; CDR3nt: TGTGCCTGCCATTCTGGCGGCAATGAGCAGTTCTTC; CDR3aa: CACHSGGNEQFF
len: 13; j_gene: TRBJ2-5; abundance: .; d_gene: .; v_gene: TRBV11-3; CDR3nt: TGTGCCAGCAGCTTAGCCCGAGAAGAGACCCAGTACTTC; CDR3aa: CASSLAREETQYF
len: 15; j_gene: TRBJ1-1; abundance: .; d_gene: TRBD1; v_gene: TRBV10-1; CDR3nt: TGCGCCAGCAGTGAGCTGAGGGACAGGGGCTCTGAAGCTTTCTTT; CDR3aa: CASSELRDRGSEAFF
len: 14; j_gene: TRBJ2-5; abundance: .; d_gene: .; v_gene: TRBV9; CDR3nt: TGTGCCAGCAGCGTAGAGGGGCTAGAAGAGACCCAGTACTTC; CDR3aa: CASSVEGLEETQYF
len: 14; j_gene: TRBJ1-2; abundance: .; d_gene: .; v_gene: TRBV5-1; CDR3nt: TGCGCCAGCAGCTTCGGAGGCAGGCCGGGGGGCTACACCTTC; CDR3aa: CASSFGGRPGGYTF
len: 15; j_gene: TRBJ2-2; abundance: .; d_gene: .; v_gene: TRBV10-1; CDR3nt: TGCGCCAGCAGCCCCAGGACAGGGAGGGCCGGGGAGCTGTTTTTT; CDR3aa: CASSPRTGRAGELFF
len: 13; j_gene: TRBJ1-2; abundance: .; d_gene: .; v_gene: TRBV14; CDR3nt: TGTGCCAGCAGCCAAGAAGAGCGGTGGGGCTACACCTTC; CDR3aa: CASSQEERWGYTF
len: 15; j_gene: TRBJ2-2; abundance: .; d_gene: TRBD2; v_gene: TRBV5-1; CDR3nt: TGCGCCAGCAGCTTTCTCGCGGGAGATGGCGGGGAGCTGTTTTTT; CDR3aa: CASSFLAGDGGELFF
len: 14; j_gene: TRBJ2-3; abundance: .; d_gene: .; v_gene: TRBV21-1; CDR3nt: TGTGCCAGCAGCTGGAGCGGTTACACAGATACGCAGTATTTT; CDR3aa: CASSWSGYTDTQYF
len: 15; j_gene: TRBJ2-6; abundance: .; d_gene: .; v_gene: TRBV19; CDR3nt: TGTGCCAGTAGTTATGGGAGCTCTGGGGCCAACGTCCTGACTTTC; CDR3aa: CASSYGSSGANVLTF
len: 17; j_gene: TRBJ1-5; abundance: few; d_gene: TRBD1; v_gene: TRBV7-9; CDR3nt: TGTGCCAGCAGCTTGGGACAGGGCCGCCCTAGCAATCAGCCCCAGCATTTT; CDR3aa: CASSLGQGRPSNQPQHF
len: 17; j_gene: TRBJ2-1; abundance: .; d_gene: TRBD2; v_gene: TRBV19; CDR3nt: TGTGCCAGTAGTACGAGACTAGCGGGGGACTTATACAATGAGCAGTTCTTC; CDR3aa: CASSTRLAGDLYNEQFF
len: 13; j_gene: TRBJ1-1; abundance: .; d_gene: .; v_gene: TRBV30; CDR3nt: TGTGCCTGGAGTGCTTCCCTGAACACTGAAGCTTTCTTT; CDR3aa: CAWSASLNTEAFF
len: 15; j_gene: TRBJ2-2; abundance: .; d_gene: .; v_gene: TRBV7-9; CDR3nt: TGTGCCAGCAGCTTAGCACAGGGGAACACCGGGGAGCTGTTTTTT; CDR3aa: CASSLAQGNTGELFF
len: 16; j_gene: TRBJ2-7; abundance: .; d_gene: TRBD1; v_gene: TRBV7-8; CDR3nt: TGTGCCAGCAGATTTAGAATGGGACAGGGTATCTACGAGCAGTACTTC; CDR3aa: CASRFRMGQGIYEQYF
len: 17; j_gene: TRBJ2-7; abundance: .; d_gene: TRBD2; v_gene: TRBV9; CDR3nt: TGTGCCAGCAGCCGGACTAGCGGGAGGGCGGGGTCCTACGAGCAGTACTTC; CDR3aa: CASSRTSGRAGSYEQYF
len: 14; j_gene: TRBJ2-6; abundance: .; d_gene: TRBD1; v_gene: TRBV16; CDR3nt: TGTGCCAGCAGCCGACAGGGTGGGGCCAACGTCCTGACTTTC; CDR3aa: CASSRQGGANVLTF
len: 15; j_gene: TRBJ2-2; abundance: few; d_gene: TRBD1; v_gene: TRBV6-5; CDR3nt: TGTGCCAGCAGGCCCGACAGGGGGCGTGACGGGGAGCTGTTTTTT; CDR3aa: CASRPDRGRDGELFF
len: 15; j_gene: TRBJ1-5; abundance: .; d_gene: .; v_gene: TRBV7-8; CDR3nt: TGTGCCAGCAGCCTGTGGGCAGAGGGCGATCAGCCCCAGCATTTT; CDR3aa: CASSLWAEGDQPQHF
len: 18; j_gene: TRBJ2-1; abundance: .; d_gene: TRBD1; v_gene: TRBV4-3; CDR3nt: TGCGCCAGCAGCCAAACTCCTATACAGGGGGACTCCTACAATGAGCAGTTCTTC; CDR3aa: CASSQTPIQGDSYNEQFF
len: 13; j_gene: TRBJ1-1; abundance: .; d_gene: .; v_gene: TRBV19; CDR3nt: TGTGCCAGTAGCCTGACCCAAGCGGCTGAAGCTTTCTTT; CDR3aa: CASSLTQAAEAFF
len: 14; j_gene: TRBJ1-1; abundance: .; d_gene: .; v_gene: TRBV7-3; CDR3nt: TGTGCCAGCAGCTTGAACAGGGACAACACTGAAGCTTTCTTT; CDR3aa: CASSLNRDNTEAFF
len: 12; j_gene: TRBJ1-1; abundance: .; d_gene: TRBD1; v_gene: TRBV29-1; CDR3nt: TGCAGCGGTACAACAGGGGGCACTGAAGCTTTCTTT; CDR3aa: CSGTTGGTEAFF
len: 14; j_gene: TRBJ2-3; abundance: .; d_gene: .; v_gene: TRBV9; CDR3nt: TGTGCCAGCAGCGTTACAGTCCCCACAGATACGCAGTATTTT; CDR3aa: CASSVTVPTDTQYF
len: 14; j_gene: TRBJ1-5; abundance: .; d_gene: TRBD1; v_gene: TRBV10-2; CDR3nt: TGCGCCAGCGGGGGGACAGGGTACGATCAGCCCCAGCATTTT; CDR3aa: CASGGTGYDQPQHF
len: 18; j_gene: TRBJ1-1; abundance: .; d_gene: TRBD1; v_gene: TRBV5-1; CDR3nt: TGCGCCAGCAGCCCGGGACAGCTATCCTGGGCAACGAACACTGGAGCTTTCTTT; CDR3aa: CASSPGQLSWATNTGAFF
len: 15; j_gene: TRBJ1-1; abundance: .; d_gene: .; v_gene: TRBV7-3; CDR3nt: TGTGCCAGCAGCTTAGAAGGGCAGGGTGAGACTGAAGCTTTCTTT; CDR3aa: CASSLEGQGETEAFF
len: 16; j_gene: TRBJ2-1; abundance: .; d_gene: TRBD2; v_gene: TRBV11-3; CDR3nt: TGTGCCAGCAGCTTAGATGGGACTAGCGGGGTAAATGAGCAGTTCTTC; CDR3aa: CASSLDGTSGVNEQFF
len: 13; j_gene: TRBJ2-1; abundance: .; d_gene: .; v_gene: TRBV29-1; CDR3nt: TGCAGCGTTGCGGAGGGGTCCTACAATGAGCAGTTCTTC; CDR3aa: CSVAEGSYNEQFF
len: 14; j_gene: TRBJ1-5; abundance: .; d_gene: .; v_gene: TRBV7-8; CDR3nt: TGTGCCAGCAGGCGTAGGGGGATTGGTCAGCCCCAGCATTTT; CDR3aa: CASRRRGIGQPQHF
len: 16; j_gene: TRBJ1-1; abundance: once; d_gene: .; v_gene: TRBV6-1; CDR3nt: TGTGCCAGCAGTGAAGCGGTTTTCGGGGGGGCCACTGAAGCTTTCTTT; CDR3aa: CASSEAVFGGATEAFF
len: 14; j_gene: TRBJ1-2; abundance: .; d_gene: .; v_gene: TRBV5-8; CDR3nt: TGTGCCAGCAGCCCCCGGATGGGGACTAATGGCTACACCTTC; CDR3aa: CASSPRMGTNGYTF
len: 13; j_gene: TRBJ1-2; abundance: .; d_gene: .; v_gene: TRBV29-1; CDR3nt: TGCAGCGTTGCGGGGGGAGCTAACTATGGCTACACCTTC; CDR3aa: CSVAGGANYGYTF
len: 13; j_gene: TRBJ1-6; abundance: .; d_gene: .; v_gene: TRBV5-1; CDR3nt: TGCGCCAGCAGCTTGGAGGGGGACACCATACTCCACTTT; CDR3aa: CASSLEGDTILHF
len: 16; j_gene: TRBJ2-5; abundance: once; d_gene: TRBD2; v_gene: TRBV5-4; CDR3nt: TGTGCCAGCAGCTTGGTAGCTAGCGGGCTCGGAGAGACCCAGTACTTC; CDR3aa: CASSLVASGLGETQYF